These 12 T cell receptor beta chains came from one sample sequenced in a study of CD8+ T cells in alopecia areata. The sequencing template was cDNA reverse transcribed from extracted RNA. Data came from immunoSEQ multiplex PCR; TCRdb stores just in-frame clones and leaves some out. The data contain about 210,000 clones, just over 65% of them singletons. Indicated treatment: oral pan-JAK inhibitor, 5-10 mg twice daily. The sequencing used CD4+ T cells sorted from blood, collected at week 44, from a patient treated with tofacitinib. The receptors stem from a human donor with alopecia areata.

The chain is built from TRBV7-3 and TRBJ1-2; no definite D call. The CDR3 is made up of 12 amino acids. The germline gives CDR1 SGHTA, CDR2 FQGTGA. V lost 8 bases to trimming and J lost 2 bases, with 9 bases between them. CDR3 in amino acids: CASSTENYGYTF. The DNA for the CDR3 is TGTGCCAGCTCGACCGAAAACTATGGCTACACCTTC.

This chain uses TRBV9 with TRBJ1-1; D possibly corresponds to TRBD1 (5 bases). The V gene's germline CDR1 is SGDLS and CDR2 YYNGEE. The CDR3 consists of 13 residues. Trimming left V 1 base short and J 3 bases short, with 7 bases between. The CDR3 loop reads CASSVQGHTEAFF. The CDR3 nucleotides read TGTGCCAGCAGCGTACAGGGACACACTGAAGCTTTCTTT.

In the case of this clone: Other nucleotide sequences from this sample produce the same CDR3. V is TRBV30 and J is TRBJ1-1, with D maybe TRBD1 (6 bases). CDR1 and CDR2 from the germline V gene are GTSNPN and SVGIG (reference sequence). CDR3 length equals 14 residues. Trimming removed 3 bases from V and 0 bases from J, with 11 bases in between. As DNA, the CDR3 is TGTGCCTGGAGGCCAGGACAGTTGAACACTGAAGCTTTCTTT. It specifies CAWRPGQLNTEAFF.

J is TRBJ2-3 and V is TRBV7-2, with unresolved D. The CDR3 sequence is 13 residues long. Germline V CDR1 and CDR2: SGHTA, FQGNSA. V was pared by 5 bases and J by 9 bases, with 15 bases between. The CDR3, as DNA: TGTGCCAGCAGCCTAGAACGGCTAGGGACGCAGTATTTT. It codes for CASSLERLGTQYF.

V gene TRBV27 combines with J gene TRBJ2-1; a possible D gene is TRBD2 (5 bases). Germline lookup yields CDR1 MNHEY and CDR2 SMNVEV (reference sequence). CDR3 length: 13 amino acids. V lost 6 bases to trimming and J lost 9 bases, with 15 bases between them. CDR3 nucleotide sequence: TGTGCCAGCAGCCATAAGAGGAGCGGTGAGCAGTTCTTC. Protein product: CASSHKRSGEQFF.

V and J are TRBV7-2 and TRBJ1-2, with 7 bases lining up with TRBD1. Germline CDR1 is SGHTA and CDR2 is FQGNSA. CDR3 length: 14 residues. The ends lost 7 bases at V and 8 bases at J; junction bases unmatched: 13. The CDR3 loop reads CASTKDRPLGGYTF. The DNA for the CDR3 is TGTGCCAGCACCAAGGACAGGCCCCTGGGGGGCTACACCTTC.

This clone was detected only a few times. This chain connects TRBV5-6 to TRBJ2-7; 7 bases line up with TRBD1. V shed 4 bases, J shed 2 bases, and the junction held 6 bases outside the gene matches. The V gene's germline CDR1 is SGHDT and CDR2 YYEEEE. The CDR3 loop spans 14 amino acids. The CDR3 region is CASSAGTVTYEQYF. For the CDR3, the DNA is TGTGCCAGCAGCGCCGGGACAGTAACCTACGAGCAGTACTTC.

This clone has just one count. The CDR3 region has the DNA TGTGCCACCAGCAGAGCCGGGACAGGGGCAAACGAGCAGTACTTC. This translates into CATSRAGTGANEQYF. The V and J genes are TRBV15 and TRBJ2-7; TRBD1 agrees at 10 bases. Germline V lookup: CDR1 LNHNV, CDR2 YYDKDF (reference sequence). J was trimmed by 5 bases and V by 1 base; bases with no gene match: 5. The CDR3 runs to 15 residues.

The chain carries TRBV29-1 and TRBJ2-1; D uncertain. V was trimmed by 8 bases and J by 0 bases, leaving 14 bases between them. Germline CDR1 SQVTM, CDR2 ANQGSEA. The CDR3 consists of 14 residues. The chain's CDR3 is CSTQSTRSYNEQFF. The DNA of the CDR3 is TGCAGCACCCAGTCCACCCGCTCCTACAATGAGCAGTTCTTC.

Points on this clone: A read error may produce the germline difference seen at one junction end. This rearrangement joins TRBV2 to TRBJ2-4, with 9 bases lining up with TRBD1. CDR1 SNHLY and CDR2 FYNNEI come from the germline V gene. The CDR3 loop spans 13 amino acids. The CDR3 loop is CASSESERGQGCF. Here the CDR3 DNA reads TGTGCCAGCAGTGAAAGTGAGAGAGGACAGGGGTGCTTC.

This chain joins TRBV13 and TRBJ1-2; D gene uncertain. The length of the CDR3 is 12 residues. CDR1 is PRHDT, CDR2 FYEKMQ, per germline (reference sequence). The V end was cut by 5 bases, the J end by 4 bases, with 8 bases between. The CDR3 coding sequence is TGTGCCAGCAGCCACATACTCTATGGCTACACCTTC. It codes for CASSHILYGYTF.

This chain uses TRBV9 with TRBJ2-3; either TRBD1 or TRBD2 may supply D (6 bases each). The V end lost 1 base, the J end lost 5 bases, and 14 bases lay between the germline ends. The CDR3 loop spans 15 amino acids. Per the germline V gene, CDR1 is SGDLS and CDR2 is YYNGEE. The CDR3 sequence is CASSVLPGAGDTQYF. In DNA, the CDR3 is TGTGCCAGCAGCGTACTTCCGGGGGCAGGAGATACGCAGTATTTT.